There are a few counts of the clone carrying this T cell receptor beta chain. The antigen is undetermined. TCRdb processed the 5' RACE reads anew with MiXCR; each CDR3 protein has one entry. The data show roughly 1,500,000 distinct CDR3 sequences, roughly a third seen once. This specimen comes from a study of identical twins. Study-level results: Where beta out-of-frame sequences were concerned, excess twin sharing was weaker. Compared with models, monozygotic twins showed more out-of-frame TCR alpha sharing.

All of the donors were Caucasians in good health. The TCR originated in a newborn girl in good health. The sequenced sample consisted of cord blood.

CDR3 region: CASSLWTGRRNYEQYF. CDR3 coding DNA: TGTGCCAGCAGTTTATGGACGGGAAGGAGGAACTACGAGCAGTACTTC. This chain connects TRBV28 to TRBJ2-7; possible D gene TRBD2, 5 bases. Trimming shortened V by 0 bases and J by 3 bases, and 15 bases separated the two germline ends. CDR1 is MDHEN, CDR2 SYDVKM, per germline. The CDR3 length is 16 residues. The variable domain in full, completed from reference TRBV28 and TRBJ2-7, reads DVKVTQSSRYLVKRTGEKVFLECVQDMDHENMFWYRQDPGLGLRLIYFSYDVKMKEKGDIPEGYSVSREKKERFSLILESASTNQTSMYLCASSLWTGRRNYEQYFGPGTRLTVT.